This T cell receptor (beta chain) was identified during a study of blood T cell repertoires in COVID-19. The assay was immunoSEQ multiplex PCR, and TCRdb's table has in-frame clones only and misses some. The sample carries a few hundred thousand clones, around nine tenths recorded once. CDR1 is SEHNR and CDR2 is FQNEAQ in the germline V gene (reference sequence). V was shortened by 5 bases and J by 0 bases, with 17 bases between the two germline ends. The CDR3 length is 18 residues. This chain joins TRBV7-9 and TRBJ2-6, with D perhaps TRBD1 (6 bases). The origin of this receptor is a man between 18 and 29 years old with COVID-19, enrolled during active disease. Sequences were obtained from peripheral blood. The CDR3 loop is CASSPLIGQNSGANVLTF. The CDR3 DNA reads as TGTGCCAGCAGCCCTCTCATTGGACAGAACTCTGGGGCCAACGTCCTGACTTTC.